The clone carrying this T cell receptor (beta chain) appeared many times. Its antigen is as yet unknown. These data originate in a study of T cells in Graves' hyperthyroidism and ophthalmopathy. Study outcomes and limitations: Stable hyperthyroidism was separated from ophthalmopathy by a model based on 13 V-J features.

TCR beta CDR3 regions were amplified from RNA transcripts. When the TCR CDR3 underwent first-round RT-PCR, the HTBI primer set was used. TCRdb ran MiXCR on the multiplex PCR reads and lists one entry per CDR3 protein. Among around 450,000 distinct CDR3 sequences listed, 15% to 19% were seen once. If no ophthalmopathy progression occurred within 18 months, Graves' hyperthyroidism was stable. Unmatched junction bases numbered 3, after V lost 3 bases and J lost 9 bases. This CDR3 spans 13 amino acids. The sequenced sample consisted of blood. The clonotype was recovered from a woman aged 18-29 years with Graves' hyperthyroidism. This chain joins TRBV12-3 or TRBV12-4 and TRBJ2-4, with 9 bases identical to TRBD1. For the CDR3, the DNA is TGTGCCAGCAGTTTGGGGACAGGGAGCATTCAGTACTTC. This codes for CASSLGTGSIQYF.